This T cell receptor (beta chain) is from a study of cytomegalovirus exposure and HLA in healthy donors (dated by TCRdb to about 2017). About the investigation overall: According to an earlier analysis of a few hundred of the donors, some 170 million T cells yielded over 100 million unique TCR beta sequences and around 300 Gb of sequence data. Because of strong linkage in the cohort, roughly five DR-DQ haplotypes were treated as single units for association and clustering. About 310 gigabases of sequencing data and 70 million to 85 million unique TCR sequences were included in an early release covering 500 to 750 HLA-typed donors. In an earlier analysis of roughly 540 of the donors, high-throughput TCR beta sequencing was used to judge whether each TCR beta V gene segment behaved as functional or pseudogenic. Rather than using new phenotypic data, the later analysis identified candidate immune exposures from TCR beta sequences and from how often those sequences occurred across donors. The number of donors typed differed by locus, with about 620-630 for A, B, C, DRB1 and DQB1, approximately 500 for DQA1, approximately 570 for DPA1, and approximately 470 for DPB1. Both class I and class II loci were covered by HLA typing, at four-digit resolution. Using immunosequencing, the study profiled T cell repertoires from 640 or so subjects and related those repertoires to cytomegalovirus serostatus. The study aimed to test whether cataloging public T cell receptors could reveal signatures of past pathogen exposure. Besides the first cohort of some 670 subjects, a separate validation cohort made up of about 120 different subjects was used. All discovery cohort repertoires had been generated on a single sequencing platform. A later analysis re-examined previously published TCR beta repertoires from 500 to 700 donors and added high-resolution HLA genotyping to investigate patterns of TCR occurrence. Alongside the repertoire data, information on donor age, sex, ethnicity and CMV serostatus was compiled. A later genetic analysis took genome-wide SNP genotypes for about three fifths of the 666 donors and used that subset as a discovery cohort. The genetic ancestry cluster associated with self-reported Caucasian donors included 80% to 90% of the 398 genotyped donors. The study combined high-throughput TCR immunosequencing, statistical association of individual TCRs with disease status, and machine learning to predict cytomegalovirus infection status. On average, 235,054 unique TCR beta nucleotide sequences were sequenced per donor among a few hundred genotyped donors of the cohort, with approximately 18% of those sequences being non-productive.

Study-wide conclusions, independent of this receptor: In a later genetic analysis, a missense DCLRE1C variant was associated with V-gene and J-gene trimming of TCR beta chains, and the association was replicated in an independent cohort. Because HLA typing was missing for some donors at each locus, association tests included only the typed subset. Because counts were too low, about 18 rarely observed V segments, including chromosome 9 orphons, were excluded from the earlier analysis of around 590 of the donors. In a later analysis, the rate of TCR association differed among HLA loci, with DRB1 alleles having the most associated TCRs and HLA-C alleles having the fewest. In vitro tests confirmed that a few of the cytomegalovirus-associated TCR beta chains recognize cytomegalovirus antigens. Immune exposure information for the cohort was limited to CMV serostatus. The presence/absence analyses assumed that sequencing depth was roughly uniform across donors, and that assumption may not be true. In a later analysis, HLA-associated TCR beta chains were found to be more clonally expanded and to have lower generation probabilities than equally common non-associated chains. According to a later genetic analysis, donors in an Asian-associated ancestry cluster had fewer N-insertions in productive TCRs than the approximately 630-donor mean. In a later analysis, around 17,000 TCR beta sequences were associated with specific HLA alleles at a false discovery rate of 0.05. Across donors, most TCR sequences were observed very rarely, whereas some public TCRs were present in many individuals. Some IMGT-functional V segments, including TRBV6-2 and TRBV6-3, could not be told apart with the 87-base-pair reads, so those segments were excluded. A later analysis found that most CMV-associated TCR beta chains appeared HLA-restricted, with HLA associations seemingly driven largely by CMV exposure. Assigning TCR associations to individual alleles was difficult when HLA alleles, especially DR and DQ, strongly co-occurred. This cohort had only TCR beta chains sequenced, and the lack of alpha or paired-chain data limited which features could be detected. A cluster of highly shared sequence variants was judged likely to represent a technical artifact of the sequencing pipeline. An earlier analysis of around 600 of the donors showed that most TCR beta V segments appeared in productive rearrangements either about 87% or about 30% of the time, which broadly matched IMGT annotations. The study gave a list of around 170 TCR beta chains associated with cytomegalovirus. A further reported finding was that TCR beta sequences accurately predicted the HLA-A and HLA-B alleles for most subjects in the first cohort. A later analysis reported that several top co-occurrence clusters appeared linked to parvovirus B19, influenza, CMV and Epstein-Barr virus. Correlated functional status among segregating V segments might reflect linkage disequilibrium, but an unknown experimental factor could not be ruled out. In both the original and validation cohorts, the classifier was reported to diagnose cytomegalovirus status with high specificity and sensitivity. The authors suggested that the approach could potentially be extended to other disease states and immunological phenotypes.

Counted from cysteine to valine, this CDR3 has 15 amino acids. The only DNA kept is the CDR3, 45 bases in frame from the first base. The germline V and J ends show losses of 3 bases and 2 bases respectively, and no gene match explains 1 base of the junction. The germline V gene yields MNHEY for CDR1 and SVGAGI for CDR2. The library came from the immunoSEQ multiplex PCR assay. For the multiplex PCR, a mixture combining 60 forward primers for TCR Vbeta segments and 13 reverse primers for TCR Jbeta segments was used. A multiplex PCR assay on genomic DNA amplified the CDR3 region of rearranged TCR beta genes. Amplified TCR beta libraries were sequenced as 87-base-pair reads on the Illumina HiSeq System. Per the original workflow: In a later analysis, tens of millions of unique TCR beta chains were counted across the roughly 670 repertoires, and around 11 million of these chains were shared by at least two donors. Raw reads were error-corrected and collapsed into unique sequences by a nearest-neighbor algorithm in which closely related sequences were merged to remove PCR and sequencing errors. To assign V, D and J gene segments, CDR3 sequences were aligned to IMGT reference sequences. For a sequence to be retained, at least a six-nucleotide match to both a V gene segment and a J gene segment was required. A rearrangement counted as productive if the CDR3 had no stop codons and remained in frame with V and J, and every other rearrangement counted as non-productive. CDR3 was defined by IMGT convention, running from the second conserved V-encoded cysteine to the conserved J-encoded phenylalanine. In an earlier analysis of 587 of the donors, sequences lacking an unambiguous match to a single V gene segment were excluded. In an earlier analysis of around 590 of the donors, a V segment was called functional when productive rearrangements were above 56.7%, and segregating when the standard deviation between donors exceeded 5%. To diagnose cytomegalovirus status from the catalog of TCR beta chain sequences, a statistical classification framework was built. In a later analysis, TCR nucleotide sequences were compared against IMGT/GENE-DB human TR gene sequences so that V and J genes could be assigned. In a later analysis, CDR3 sequences and most-parsimonious VDJ recombination scenarios were assigned using the TCRdist pipeline. In a later analysis, each TCR beta chain was defined by its CDR3 amino acid sequence together with its V-gene family, and reads without a unique V-gene family were excluded. In a later analysis, 550 to 650 highly shared, low-generation-probability nucleotide sequences were removed to address suspected cross-contamination and a sequencing artifact. A later analysis calculated a clonal expansion index for each public chain from normalized within-repertoire ranks of inferred template counts. Generation probabilities in a later analysis came from a VDJ recombination model fitted to out-of-frame rearrangements, and those results were checked against IGoR. In a later analysis, hypergeometric tests were used to score TCR-TCR, TCR-HLA and TCR-CMV co-occurrence, with a repertoire-size bias correction applied to TCR pairs. To estimate false discovery rates, a later analysis permuted the HLA or CMV assignments 20 times. In a later analysis, co-occurring TCRs were grouped with DBSCAN, and TCRdist sequence similarity was added when clustering was performed within HLA-allele-positive subsets. For co-occurrence clustering, repertoires with fewer than 30,000 or more than 120,000 public chains were excluded, along with a handful of repertoires with anomalous nucleotide sharing. The clones in this table, taken by TCRdb from immuneACCESS, are in-frame only. Not every clone is retained; where verified, under half of the shortfall comes from an unresolved V gene, and the cause of the rest is unknown. The DNA gave D and trimming, while V, J and clone size come from that table. This sample is represented by 110,000 or so clones; under 70% of them were singletons. In total, the top ten clones hold about 8.5% of the sample.

In its sample, this clone was seen a few times. It has no known antigen specificity. No base-level quality is on record; no much larger clone is a single base apart. The cohort comprised more than 550 healthy bone marrow donors. All cohort members were sampled while nominally healthy, although unrecorded immune exposures were likely present. The donor tested CMV seropositive and was one of the 289 seropositive cohort members. A peripheral blood sample was provided by each donor, and peripheral blood mononuclear cells were used for TCR beta sequencing. Genomic DNA extraction from the blood cell samples was performed with the Qiagen DNeasy Blood Extraction Kit.

The TCR sequence derives from a man aged 18-30 years in good health and CMV-seropositive. The sequence joins TRBV6-5 to TRBJ2-7, with 13 middle bases fitting TRBD2. The sample taken for sequencing was PBMCs. The DNA is as follows: TGTGCCAGCAGTTATACTAGCGGGGGGGCCTACGAGCAGTACGTC. Its translation reads: CASSYTSGGAYEQYV.